These 10 T cell receptor beta chains were sequenced from one sample in a study of CD8+ T cells in alopecia areata. Extraction and reverse transcription of RNA yielded cDNA as the sequencing template. The table came from immunoSEQ multiplex PCR; TCRdb's copy has only in-frame clones and leaves some out. The sample has about 42,000 clones; 55% to 75% are singletons. Treatment noted: oral pan-JAK inhibitor, 5-10 mg twice daily. The input for sequencing was CD8+ T cells sorted from blood, taken at week 4, from a patient treated with tofacitinib. These receptor sequences come from a human donor with alopecia areata.

The chain employs TRBV30 and TRBJ2-1; D not resolved. Between the trimmed V and J ends, which lost 2 bases and 15 bases, there was a span of 14 bases. Germline V gives CDR1 GTSNPN, CDR2 SVGIG (reference sequence). The CDR3 runs to 11 residues. In DNA form, the CDR3 reads TGTGCCTGGAGTAGCCAGGTTTTTTCGTTCTTC. Amino acids: CAWSSQVFSFF.

In this sample, this clone turned up a few times. This chain joins TRBV4-3 and TRBJ2-4; a possible D gene is TRBD2 (5 bases). The CDR3 runs to 13 residues. Per the germline V gene, CDR1 is LGHNA and CDR2 is YSLEER. V lost 5 bases and J lost 6, with 11 bases in between. The CDR3 loop is CASSEGRGNIQYF. The DNA of the CDR3 is TGCGCCAGCAGCGAGGGCCGAGGAAACATTCAGTACTTC.

This clone was picked up a small number of times. The gene calls are TRBV13 and TRBJ2-7; D gene ambiguous. CDR3 length: 12 amino acids. Trimming took 5 bases from V and 6 from J, leaving 11 bases between them. CDR1 is PRHDT and CDR2 is FYEKMQ in the germline V gene (reference sequence). CDR3 sequence: CASSLTLTEQYF. The CDR3 DNA sequence: TGTGCCAGCAGCCTCACCCTTACCGAGCAGTACTTC.

The rearrangement links TRBV14 to TRBJ2-7; D gene uncertain. This CDR3 spans 13 amino acids. The germline V gene encodes CDR1 SGHDN and CDR2 FVKESK. The ends were cut back, 0 bases at V and 3 bases at J, with 6 bases in the middle. CDR3 nucleotides: TGTGCCAGCAGCCAAGATTGGGGCTACGAGCAGTACTTC. Translation: CASSQDWGYEQYF. Based on the CDR3 plus reference TRBV14 and TRBJ2-7, the full variable domain is EAGVTQFPSHSVIEKGQTVTLRCDPISGHDNLYWYRRVMGKEIKFLLHFVKESKQDESGMPNNRFLAERTGGTYSTLKVQPAELEDSGVYFCASSQDWGYEQYFGPGTRLTVT.

The gene calls are TRBV7-2 and TRBJ2-7, with 7 bases that match TRBD2. CDR1 and CDR2 from the germline V gene are SGHTA and FQGNSA. The CDR3 spans 14 residues. V lost 6 bases and J lost 3; bases outside the gene matches: 8. CDR3 residues: CASSWGEGGYEQYF. The CDR3, as DNA: TGTGCCAGCAGTTGGGGGGAGGGCGGCTACGAGCAGTACTTC.

Only a few counts were recorded for this clone. The chain joins TRBV29-1 to TRBJ1-1; 7 bases agree with TRBD1. Germline lookup yields CDR1 SQVTM and CDR2 ANQGSEA. This CDR3 comprises 13 residues. Trimming removed 0 bases from V and 6 bases from J; junction bases left unmatched: 4. The CDR3 DNA follows: TGCAGCGTTGAAGATGGACAGGCCCCTGAAGCTTTCTTT. The encoded protein is CSVEDGQAPEAFF.

The V gene is TRBV5-1, the J gene TRBJ1-2; the match to TRBD1 covers 10 bases. This CDR3 has 15 amino acids. V lost 3 bases to trimming and J lost 3 bases; unmatched junction nucleotides: 5. Per germline, CDR1 SGHRS and CDR2 YFSETQ. Here the CDR3 reads CASSWGQGLDYGYTF. The CDR3 nucleotides are TGCGCCAGCAGCTGGGGACAGGGGTTGGACTATGGCTACACCTTC. The full variable domain, rest sourced from reference TRBV5-1 and TRBJ1-2, is KAGVTQTPRYLIKTRGQQVTLSCSPISGHRSVSWYQQTPGQGLQFLFEYFSETQRNKGNFPGRFSGRQFSNSRSEMNVSTLELGDSALYLCASSWGQGLDYGYTFGSGTRLTVV.

The J gene is TRBJ2-7, the V gene TRBV11-2; D is perhaps TRBD1 or TRBD2 (6 bases each). This CDR3 is built from 15 residues. Germline CDR1 reads SGHAT; CDR2 reads FQNNGV. V was trimmed by 0 bases and J by 3 bases, leaving 12 bases between them. The CDR3: CASSLDSGEVYEQYF. The DNA of the CDR3 is TGTGCCAGCAGCTTAGATTCAGGGGAGGTCTACGAGCAGTACTTC.

A note on this clone: In the same sample, other DNA sequences code for this CDR3. The chain has TRBV30 and TRBJ1-5; no definite D call. V was clipped by 0 bases and J by 1 base, with 4 bases between them. The CDR3 loop spans 13 amino acids. Germline V gene lookup returns CDR1 GTSNPN and CDR2 SVGIG (reference sequence). CDR3 amino acids: CAWSVGSNQPQHF. The CDR3 bases are TGTGCCTGGAGTGTCGGCAGCAATCAGCCCCAGCATTTT.

This clone was recorded a few times. The CDR3 loop reads CASSEGSRAEQYF. CDR3 DNA: TGTGCCAGCAGTGAAGGCTCCCGTGCCGAGCAGTACTTC. The chain couples TRBV25-1 to TRBJ2-7, with unresolved D. From germline, CDR1 is MGHDK and CDR2 SYGVNS. CDR3 size: 13 residues. The V gene lost 2 bases and the J gene lost 6 bases, with 11 bases spanning the gap.